The TCR beta chain described here comes from a study of cytomegalovirus exposure and HLA in healthy donors. Study results and limitations: Investigators reported 164 TCR beta chains as tied to cytomegalovirus. Accounts indicate the classifier identified cytomegalovirus status with strong specificity and sensitivity. Confirmation was obtained in vitro that a few CMV-associated chains are specific for CMV antigens.

Note on this clone: Its antigen is currently unknown.

Only in-frame clones appear in the TCRdb table, and some are missing; sequencing was by immunoSEQ multiplex PCR. The sample shows some 190,000 clones, about 84% of them seen only once. The CDR3 length is 14 residues. The V and J ends lost 0 bases and 1 base respectively, with 7 bases between them. The V gene's germline CDR1 is LNHNV and CDR2 YYDKDF (reference sequence). Sequences were obtained from PBMCs. The TCR was taken from a woman between 18 and 30 years old in good health and CMV-seronegative. This chain uses TRBV15 with TRBJ2-7; possible D gene TRBD1, 5 bases. The CDR3: CATSRDYRSYEQYF. As DNA, the CDR3 is TGTGCCACCAGCAGAGATTACAGGTCCTACGAGCAGTACTTC.